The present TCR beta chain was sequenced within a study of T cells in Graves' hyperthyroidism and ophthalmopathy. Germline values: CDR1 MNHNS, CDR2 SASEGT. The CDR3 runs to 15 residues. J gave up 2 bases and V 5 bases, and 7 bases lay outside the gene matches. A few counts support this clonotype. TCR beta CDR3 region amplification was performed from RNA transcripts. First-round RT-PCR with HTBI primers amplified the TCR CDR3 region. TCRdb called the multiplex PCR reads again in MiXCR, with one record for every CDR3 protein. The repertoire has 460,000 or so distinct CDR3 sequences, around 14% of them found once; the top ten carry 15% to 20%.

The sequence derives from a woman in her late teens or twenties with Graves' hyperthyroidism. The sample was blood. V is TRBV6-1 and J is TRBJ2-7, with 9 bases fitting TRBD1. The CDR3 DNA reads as TGTGCCAGCAGTAAGTCCGGGACAGGGACCTACGAGCAGTACTTC. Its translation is CASSKSGTGTYEQYF.